This paragraph covers one T cell receptor beta chain sequence. Its antigen is still unknown. Per-base qualities were not stored, and no clone one base away is much larger. This sample was included in a study of blood T cell repertoires in COVID-19 (dated by TCRdb to between 2020 and 2021). Turning to the overall study: Samples covering the acute and convalescent phases of COVID-19 were provided by collaborators in the United States, Italy and Spain. Nearly every sample came with metadata listing a de-identified subject ID, COVID-19 status, age in years and sex. Where available, HLA class I and class II types were taken from metadata supplied by the sample provider and were not determined by assay-based typing. The material from the prospective study consisted of cDNA or gDNA derived from T cells, B-cell-depleted T cells, or PBMCs. Subjects who had been exposed to COVID-19, were actively infected with it, or had recovered from it provided the deeply sampled blood TCRbeta repertoires that made up the dataset. Samples were obtained from the ongoing ImmuneRACE study (first 160 participants) and from 1,200 or so subjects provided by 6 global collaborators. The repertoires were made available in a free public database intended to serve as a resource for research on the immune response to SARS-CoV-2.

Collaborating institutions collected whole blood in K2EDTA tubes following their own protocols. Collaborator samples were shipped for TCRbeta analysis as frozen whole blood, isolated PBMCs, or DNA extracted from either sample type. The immunoSEQ Assay, a bias-controlled multiplex PCR, was used to amplify TCRbeta CDR3 regions from genomic DNA. The source study handled its data this way. Within the assay, amplification of reference gene primers was used to estimate how many nucleated cells each sample contained. To quantify the absolute abundance of each unique TCRbeta CDR3 rearrangement, sequence reads were collapsed and filtered. For each sample, productive Simpson clonality was calculated as the square root of Simpson's diversity index over productive rearrangements. Here the immuneACCESS table is served through TCRdb, limited to in-frame sequences with V and J called. Missing clones are a known gap in these copies; in checked studies unresolved V genes cover under half, and the rest lacks a known reason. Clonal size and the V and J genes are those of that table, whereas D and trimming came from the DNA. The sample table holds about 150,000 clones, of which 75% to 90% were seen once. The ten largest clones capture approximately 15% of the sample.

On the study overall, not on this receptor specifically: How much clinical and demographic metadata was included differed by source and by participant, and the metadata was provided uncurated.

Sample: peripheral blood. The receptor was derived from a woman aged 40 to 55 with acute or convalescent COVID-19.

CDR3 region: CSARRQPEAFF. The sequence in DNA is TGCAGTGCTAGACGACAGCCTGAAGCTTTCTTT. The V and J segments used are TRBV20-1 and TRBJ1-1, with TRBD1 perhaps the D gene, on 5 matching bases. The germline V gene (reference sequence) sets CDR1 to DFQATT and CDR2 to SNEGSKA. The CDR3 starts with the cysteine, ends with the phenylalanine, and has 11 residues. Only CDR3 DNA remains: 33 bases, in frame from the first base. Relative to germline, V is 2 bases shorter and J is 6 bases shorter, with 7 bases between their ends.